This T cell receptor beta chain was profiled in a study of cytomegalovirus exposure and HLA in healthy donors. PCR involved 60 Vbeta and 13 Jbeta primers. TCRdb's copy holds only in-frame clones and misses some; the assay was immunoSEQ multiplex PCR. The sample has over 100,000 clones, around 86% seen once. General study points: Among TCR beta chains, those listed as cytomegalovirus-associated numbered around 180. A later analysis linked a missense DCLRE1C variant to TCR beta V- and J-gene trimming.

As for this clone: Its antigen is not known.

Sequencing used PBMCs. The clonotype comes from a young man in good health and CMV-seronegative.

CDR3 residues: CASSLVRGFADTQYF. CDR3 in DNA: TGTGCCAGCAGCTTAGTTAGGGGATTCGCAGATACGCAGTATTTT. The chain links TRBV7-9 to TRBJ2-3, with D possibly TRBD1 on 5 matching bases. The CDR3 loop spans 15 amino acids. The V gene lost 1 base and the J gene lost 4 bases, with 12 bases spanning the gap. Germline loops: CDR1 SEHNR, CDR2 FQNEAQ (reference sequence).